This record looks at one T cell receptor beta chain sequence and its context. Its matching antigen is unknown. Healthy bone marrow donors made up the cohort. Use of 60 Vbeta and 13 Jbeta primers characterized the PCR. Method: immunoSEQ multiplex PCR; TCRdb's copy keeps in-frame clones and lacks some. This sample has over 150,000 clones; about 80% occur once, and the top ten carry 1%. The source of the sample is a study of cytomegalovirus exposure and HLA in healthy donors. About the research overall: Of a few hundred genotyped donors, roughly 81% grouped in the Caucasian-associated ancestry cluster. Whole-study results and caveats: DRB1 had the most TCR associations and HLA-C the fewest, a later analysis found, with rates varying by HLA locus.

This CDR3 has 17 amino acids. Trimming left V 1 base short and J 3 bases short, with 18 bases between. CDR1 MDHEN and CDR2 SYDVKM come from the germline V gene. The rearrangement links TRBV28 to TRBJ2-5, with D tentatively TRBD2 (5 bases). The source material was PBMCs. The clonotype comes from a woman between 50 and 59 years old in good health and CMV-seropositive. CDR3 DNA: TGTGCCAGCAGTTTATACCCCCCCCTAGGAGGAGAAGAGACCCAGTACTTC. Its protein is CASSLYPPLGGEETQYF.